The rows below give T cell receptor beta chains drawn from one sample of a study of cytomegalovirus exposure and HLA in healthy donors. The table came from immunoSEQ multiplex PCR; TCRdb's copy has only in-frame clones and leaves some out. The sample has some 130,000 clones; roughly 83% are singletons. Sequenced material: PBMCs. The origin of the receptors is a man aged 18 to 29 in good health and CMV-seronegative. Both conserved end residues are part of each CDR3. A D gene is named only where the DNA matches it firmly. Clone sizes are given selectively: once, few, many, or a class where the clone is expanded.

D gene | J gene | CDR3 length | V gene | clone size | CDR3 protein | CDR3 DNA
TRBD2 | TRBJ2-3 | 15 | TRBV27 | once | CASSFVAGAADTQYF | TGTGCCAGCAGTTTCGTGGCGGGAGCGGCAGATACGCAGTATTTT
TRBD2 | TRBJ2-5 | 16 | TRBV9 | NA | CASSVGGTRGRETQYF | TGTGCCAGCAGCGTAGGAGGGACTAGGGGGAGGGAGACCCAGTACTTC
TRBD1 | TRBJ1-2 | 11 | TRBV29-1 | once | CSVHRGDGYTF | TGCAGCGTTCACAGGGGAGATGGCTACACCTTC
TRBD2 | TRBJ2-3 | 19 | TRBV28 | NA | CASSFTLAGREGRADTQYF | TGTGCCAGCAGTTTTACATTGGCGGGACGGGAGGGCCGGGCAGATACGCAGTATTTT
NA | TRBJ2-1 | 13 | TRBV28 | NA | CASETPGENEQFF | TGTGCCAGCGAAACTCCCGGGGAAAATGAGCAGTTCTTC
NA | TRBJ2-7 | 14 | TRBV19 | NA | CASSIGLGSYEQYF | TGTGCCAGTAGTATCGGCCTAGGCTCCTACGAGCAGTACTTC
TRBD1 | TRBJ2-3 | 14 | TRBV13 | NA | CASSLGQHTDTQYF | TGTGCCAGCAGCTTGGGACAGCACACAGATACGCAGTATTTT
TRBD1 | TRBJ2-1 | 15 | TRBV27 | NA | CASSFIGQVYNEQFF | TGTGCCAGCAGTTTTATAGGACAGGTTTACAATGAGCAGTTCTTC
NA | TRBJ1-1 | 11 | TRBV30 | NA | CAWSPFTEAFF | TGTGCCTGGAGTCCGTTCACTGAAGCTTTCTTT
TRBD1 | TRBJ2-5 | 15 | TRBV27 | few | CASRWTGKRGETQYF | TGTGCCAGCAGGTGGACAGGGAAGCGAGGTGAGACCCAGTACTTC
TRBD1 | TRBJ2-1 | 13 | TRBV14 | once | CASQGQGWDEQFF | TGTGCCAGCCAGGGACAGGGCTGGGATGAGCAGTTCTTC
NA | TRBJ1-6 | 16 | TRBV4-3 | NA | CASSQGVSSYNSPLHF | TGCGCCAGCAGCCAAGGAGTTAGCTCCTATAATTCACCCCTCCACTTT
NA | TRBJ1-5 | 17 | TRBV28 | once | CASSLWGRGYSNQPQHF | TGTGCCAGCAGTTTATGGGGGAGAGGGTATAGCAATCAGCCCCAGCATTTT
NA | TRBJ2-5 | 15 | TRBV5-5 | NA | CASSQTTGSQETQYF | TGTGCCAGCAGCCAAACTACAGGTTCCCAAGAGACCCAGTACTTC
NA | TRBJ1-6 | 14 | TRBV6-5 | NA | CATSKSSYNSPLHF | TGTGCCACTTCAAAGAGCTCCTATAATTCACCCCTCCACTTT
TRBD2 | TRBJ2-3 | 13 | TRBV2 | NA | CASSRLAPDTQYF | TGTGCCAGCAGCAGACTAGCCCCAGATACGCAGTATTTT
NA | TRBJ2-5 | 16 | TRBV11-2 | NA | CASSLIVQGRQETQYF | TGTGCCAGCAGCTTAATAGTTCAGGGCCGCCAAGAGACCCAGTACTTC
TRBD2 | TRBJ2-7 | 14 | TRBV11-2 | NA | CASSRGGLHYEQYF | TGTGCCAGCAGCCGGGGGGGACTCCACTACGAGCAGTACTTC
NA | TRBJ2-5 | 14 | TRBV9 | NA | CASSVGSREPTQYF | TGTGCCAGCAGCGTAGGTAGCCGGGAACCAACCCAGTACTTC
NA | TRBJ1-4 | 16 | TRBV19 | NA | CASSRQQVYTNEKLFF | TGTGCCAGTAGTCGACAGCAGGTGTATACTAATGAAAAACTGTTTTTT
TRBD2 | TRBJ2-2 | 15 | TRBV5-6 | few | CASSLWSSGSWELFF | TGTGCCAGCAGCTTGTGGTCTAGCGGGAGCTGGGAGCTGTTTTTT
NA | TRBJ1-1 | 15 | TRBV5-8 | NA | CASSVRTPRDTEAFF | TGTGCCAGCAGCGTACGGACTCCAAGGGACACTGAAGCTTTCTTT
TRBD2 | TRBJ2-3 | 15 | TRBV10-1 | NA | CASSAWTSGSDTQYF | TGCGCCAGCAGTGCCTGGACTAGCGGGAGCGATACGCAGTATTTT
TRBD1 | TRBJ1-4 | 15 | TRBV4-3 | few | CASSHAGTGSKKLFF | TGCGCCAGCAGCCACGCCGGGACAGGATCCAAAAAACTGTTTTTT
NA | TRBJ2-3 | 12 | TRBV29-1 | NA | CSVLLNTDTQYF | TGCAGCGTCCTTCTAAACACAGATACGCAGTATTTT
TRBD1 | TRBJ2-7 | 15 | TRBV2 | NA | CASGRMGQGSYEQYF | TGTGCCAGCGGACGAATGGGACAGGGGTCGTACGAGCAGTACTTC
TRBD2 | TRBJ2-3 | 16 | TRBV14 | NA | CASSLLAGGKDNTQYF | TGTGCCAGCAGCCTGTTAGCGGGAGGGAAAGACAATACGCAGTATTTT
NA | TRBJ2-7 | 14 | TRBV11-2 | NA | CASSLVGRNYEQYF | TGTGCCAGCAGCTTAGTCGGGAGAAACTACGAGCAGTACTTC
NA | TRBJ2-1 | 13 | TRBV5-4 | NA | CASSWTDRNEQFF | TGTGCCAGCAGTTGGACAGACAGAAATGAGCAGTTCTTC
TRBD2 | TRBJ2-3 | 20 | TRBV10-3 | NA | CAISGTIWASGRTSTDTQYF | TGTGCCATCAGTGGAACCATCTGGGCTAGCGGGAGGACCTCCACAGATACGCAGTATTTT
TRBD2 | TRBJ2-1 | 15 | TRBV7-6 | NA | CASRRLAGVGNEQFF | TGTGCCAGCAGACGACTAGCGGGAGTAGGCAATGAGCAGTTCTTC
TRBD2 | TRBJ2-3 | 15 | TRBV5-1 | NA | CASSTSGRDTDTQYF | TGCGCCAGCAGCACAAGCGGGAGGGACACAGATACGCAGTATTTT
TRBD1 | TRBJ2-6 | 18 | TRBV7-3 | NA | CASSLFPGQQSGANVLTF | TGTGCCAGCAGCTTATTTCCGGGACAGCAATCTGGGGCCAACGTCCTGACTTTC
TRBD2 | TRBJ2-7 | 14 | TRBV5-1 | NA | CASSLATSGYEQYF | TGCGCCAGCAGCTTGGCCACTAGCGGCTACGAGCAGTACTTC
NA | TRBJ1-5 | 15 | TRBV6-1 | NA | CASKGTGGSNQPQHF | TGTGCCAGCAAAGGCACGGGGGGGAGCAATCAGCCCCAGCATTTT
TRBD1 | TRBJ2-2 | 16 | TRBV7-8 | NA | CASSPIQGANTGELFF | TGTGCCAGCAGCCCAATACAGGGGGCGAACACCGGGGAGCTGTTTTTT
NA | TRBJ1-6 | 11 | TRBV30 | NA | CAWSVSSPLHF | TGTGCCTGGAGTGTTAGTTCACCCCTCCACTTT
TRBD1 | TRBJ1-2 | 13 | TRBV7-2 | few | CASSLGQGYGYTF | TGTGCCAGCAGCTTAGGACAGGGATATGGCTACACCTTC
TRBD2 | TRBJ2-5 | 17 | TRBV4-3 | NA | CASSQESSGRALETQYF | TGCGCCAGCAGCCAAGAGTCTAGCGGGAGGGCCCTGGAGACCCAGTACTTC
NA | TRBJ2-3 | 14 | TRBV7-6 | NA | CASSLGLGTDTQYF | TGTGCCAGCAGCTTAGGACTCGGCACAGATACGCAGTATTTT
NA | TRBJ1-2 | 14 | TRBV7-9 | NA | CASSLETGNYGYTF | TGTGCCAGCAGCTTAGAAACAGGGAACTATGGCTACACCTTC
TRBD1 | TRBJ1-6 | 16 | TRBV14 | NA | CASSRGTGAYNSPLHF | TGTGCCAGCAGCCGCGGGACAGGGGCTTATAATTCACCCCTCCACTTT
TRBD2 | TRBJ2-3 | 15 | TRBV9 | NA | CASSASSGGTDTQYF | TGTGCCAGCAGCGCCTCTAGCGGGGGCACAGATACGCAGTATTTT
NA | TRBJ2-2 | 15 | TRBV7-3 | NA | CASSLSAGRTGELFF | TGTGCCAGCAGCTTATCGGCAGGGCGCACCGGGGAGCTGTTTTTT
NA | TRBJ1-2 | 16 | TRBV7-8 | NA | CASSSPLGARGGGYTF | TGTGCCAGCAGCTCGCCCCTGGGCGCCAGGGGCGGTGGCTACACCTTC
TRBD2 | TRBJ2-7 | 17 | TRBV5-1 | NA | CASSFGTSGRAAHEQYF | TGCGCCAGCAGCTTCGGGACTAGCGGGAGGGCCGCGCACGAGCAGTACTTC
NA | TRBJ2-3 | 14 | TRBV5-1 | NA | CASRNEGLTDTQYF | TGCGCCAGCAGGAATGAGGGTTTAACAGATACGCAGTATTTT
TRBD1 | TRBJ2-3 | 16 | TRBV9 | few | CASRPKGTGGADTQYF | TGTGCCAGCAGACCTAAAGGGACAGGGGGGGCAGATACGCAGTATTTT
TRBD1 | TRBJ2-7 | 15 | TRBV27 | NA | CASSPLGQGSYEQYF | TGTGCCAGCAGTCCTCTCGGACAGGGTTCCTACGAGCAGTACTTC